These 22 T cell receptor beta chains originate from one sample sequenced in a study of identical twins. TCRdb analysed the 5' RACE reads with MiXCR anew, one entry per CDR3 protein. The sample carries about 700,000 distinct CDR3 sequences, 5.5% to 7.5% recorded once. The sequenced sample consisted of naive T cells sorted from blood. The receptors originated from a man in his late teens or twenties in good health.

With respect to this clonotype: Since the CDR3 does not end with the conserved phenylalanine or tryptophan, this likely comes from a read error. The chain has TRBV7-9 and TRBJ2-7, with 11 bases aligning to TRBD1. The CDR3 runs 14 residues. V lost 1 base to trimming and J lost 6 bases; unmatched junction nucleotides: 2. Germline CDR1 is SEHNR and CDR2 is FQNEAQ (reference sequence). CDR3 loop: CASSLEGQGGEQYY. The CDR3 DNA reads TGTGCCAGCAGCTTAGAGGGACAGGGGGGCGAGCAGTACTAC.

This clonotype has only a few counts. This chain links TRBV7-9 with TRBJ2-1; D possibly corresponds to TRBD1 (8 bases). CDR1 and CDR2 from the germline V gene are SEHNR and FQNEAQ (reference sequence). Trimming took off 5 bases at V and 8 bases at J, with 19 bases between the two ends. The CDR3 extends over 15 amino acids. Here the CDR3 DNA reads TGTGCCAGCAGCACAGGGGGAGGGTTTGTGGATGAGCAGTTCTTC. Its protein product is CASSTGGGFVDEQFF.

This clonotype came up many times. The rearrangement links TRBV20-1 to TRBJ2-3; 8 bases map to TRBD2. The CDR3 runs to 16 residues. Germline CDR1 and CDR2: DFQATT and SNEGSKA (reference sequence). Unmatched junction bases numbered 5, after V lost 0 bases and J lost 0 bases. The chain's CDR3 is CSARDLSSGSTDTQYF. CDR3 DNA sequence: TGCAGTGCTAGAGATTTGTCTAGCGGGAGCACAGATACGCAGTATTTT.

This clonotype occurred a few times. This chain links TRBV27 with TRBJ1-2; TRBD1 agrees at 9 bases. V lost 5 bases to trimming and J lost 8 bases; unmatched junction nucleotides: 15. The CDR3 has 16 amino acids. Germline CDR1 is MNHEY and CDR2 is SMNVEV (reference sequence). CDR3 residues: CASSKIRDRVDHGYTF. In nucleotides, the CDR3 is TGTGCCAGCAGTAAAATCCGGGACAGGGTGGACCACGGCTACACCTTC.

This clonotype was picked up many times. This chain connects TRBV10-3 to TRBJ2-2, with TRBD2 identical over 7 bases. This CDR3 has 17 residues. V lost 5 bases to trimming and J lost 5 bases; unmatched junction nucleotides: 14. In germline, CDR1 is ENHRY, CDR2 SYGVKD. CDR3 nucleotides: TGTGCCATCAGTCCATCCGGTGCGGGAGAGGTTACCGGGGAGCTGTTTTTT. As protein: CAISPSGAGEVTGELFF.

There are many counts of this clonotype. The chain has TRBV29-1 and TRBJ2-1; a weak D match, TRBD1 (6 bases). This CDR3 spans 14 amino acids. Trimming removed 5 bases from V and 6 bases from J, with 17 bases in between. Per the germline V gene, CDR1 is SQVTM and CDR2 is ANQGSEA. The CDR3 sequence is CSVRGRLAVNEQFF. The CDR3 nucleotides read TGCAGCGTTAGGGGGAGACTCGCGGTCAATGAGCAGTTCTTC.

This clonotype was observed a few times. The chain is built from TRBV20-1 and TRBJ2-1, with a possible D match to TRBD1 (5 bases). The CDR3 covers 12 residues. Per germline, CDR1 DFQATT and CDR2 SNEGSKA (reference sequence). The ends were cut back, 3 bases at V and 5 bases at J, with 8 bases in the middle. The CDR3 sequence is CSASRVNNEQFF. The CDR3 DNA reads TGCAGTGCTAGCAGGGTCAACAATGAGCAGTTCTTC.

This clonotype was picked up many times. This chain connects TRBV5-1 to TRBJ2-5; perhaps TRBD1 as D (6 bases). V dropped 4 bases and J dropped 0 bases, with 13 bases sitting between them. CDR3 length equals 15 residues. Looked up from germline, CDR1 is SGHRS and CDR2 is YFSETQ. This CDR3 is CASSTRTGYQETQYF. The CDR3 DNA sequence: TGCGCCAGCAGCACGCGCACAGGGTACCAAGAGACCCAGTACTTC.

The genes are TRBV29-1 and TRBJ2-1; TRBD1 matches 7 bases. The V gene's germline CDR1 is SQVTM and CDR2 ANQGSEA. This CDR3 has 13 amino acids. The ends lost 2 bases at V and 3 bases at J; junction bases unmatched: 1. CDR3 in DNA: TGCAGCGTTGAACAGGGGGTCTACAATGAGCAGTTCTTC. It specifies CSVEQGVYNEQFF.

This rearrangement joins TRBV12-3 or TRBV12-4 to TRBJ2-5; D remains unclear. The CDR3 is 12 amino acids. V was clipped by 6 bases and J by 5 bases, with 10 bases between them. The DNA of the CDR3 is TGTGCCAGCAGCCAGCGTTGGGAGACCCAGTACTTC. This gives the protein CASSQRWETQYF.

This clonotype was observed many times. The chain combines TRBV5-1 with TRBJ2-5; D call uncertain. Germline V gives CDR1 SGHRS, CDR2 YFSETQ. This CDR3 comprises 14 residues. V lost 0 bases and J lost 2, with 8 bases in between. CDR3 region: CASSLEYSQETQYF. The CDR3 DNA sequence: TGCGCCAGCAGCTTGGAGTACAGTCAAGAGACCCAGTACTTC. The entire variable domain, with the rest obtained from reference TRBV5-1 and TRBJ2-5, is as follows: KAGVTQTPRYLIKTRGQQVTLSCSPISGHRSVSWYQQTPGQGLQFLFEYFSETQRNKGNFPGRFSGRQFSNSRSEMNVSTLELGDSALYLCASSLEYSQETQYFGPGTRLLVL.

The J gene is TRBJ2-5, the V gene TRBV5-1, with 10 bases that match TRBD2. Germline V gene lookup returns CDR1 SGHRS and CDR2 YFSETQ. The trim removed 0 bases at V and 4 bases at J, leaving 6 bases unmatched. The CDR3 spans 16 residues. CDR3 sequence: CASSLAVLAGVETQYF. In DNA, the CDR3 is TGCGCCAGCAGCTTGGCCGTGCTAGCGGGAGTAGAGACCCAGTACTTC. Full variable domain (outside the CDR3, taken from reference TRBV5-1 and TRBJ2-5): KAGVTQTPRYLIKTRGQQVTLSCSPISGHRSVSWYQQTPGQGLQFLFEYFSETQRNKGNFPGRFSGRQFSNSRSEMNVSTLELGDSALYLCASSLAVLAGVETQYFGPGTRLLVL.

In this sample, this clonotype turned up a few times. The chain joins TRBV6-6 to TRBJ1-2; a possible D gene is TRBD1 (5 bases). This CDR3 has 13 residues. Germline loops: CDR1 MNHNY, CDR2 SVGAGI (reference sequence). Trimming shortened V by 2 bases and J by 5 bases, and 9 bases separated the two germline ends. In DNA, the CDR3 is TGTGCCAGCAGTTACGACAGCGATTATGGCTACACCTTC. Translating it yields CASSYDSDYGYTF.

This chain uses TRBV5-1 with TRBJ2-7; D gene ambiguous. The CDR3 has 16 amino acids. V was shortened by 0 bases and J by 3 bases, with 16 bases between the two germline ends. Germline CDR1 is SGHRS and CDR2 is YFSETQ. In DNA, the CDR3 is TGCGCCAGCAGCTTGGAACCTGAACTTTTGATCTACGAGCAGTACTTC. Protein: CASSLEPELLIYEQYF.

This clonotype was observed at least ten times. V gene TRBV7-7 combines with J gene TRBJ2-3, with TRBD2 identical over 12 bases. Germline CDR1 SSHAT, CDR2 FNYEAQ (reference sequence). V gave up 5 bases and J gave up 2 bases; unmatched junction bases: 11. The CDR3 has 18 residues. The CDR3 coding sequence is TGTGCCAGCAGCCCCGGGACTAGCGGGCCATTTAACACAGATACGCAGTATTTT. Translation: CASSPGTSGPFNTDTQYF. Based on the CDR3 plus reference TRBV7-7 and TRBJ2-3, the full variable domain is GAGVSQSPRYKVTKRGQDVTLRCDPISSHATLYWYQQALGQGPEFLTYFNYEAQPDKSGLPSDRFSAERPEGSISTLTIQRTEQRDSAMYRCASSPGTSGPFNTDTQYFGPGTRLTVL.

This clonotype was observed a handful of times. V is TRBV5-1 and J is TRBJ2-6; D is unresolved. V lost 0 bases and J lost 2, with 15 bases in between. The CDR3 spans 18 residues. The germline CDR1 and CDR2 sequences are SGHRS and YFSETQ. DNA of the CDR3: TGCGCCAGCAGCTTGGCAATGGACGGTAGGGCTGGGGCCAACGTCCTGACTTTC. It is translated as CASSLAMDGRAGANVLTF.

This clonotype was counted at least ten times. This chain links TRBV9 with TRBJ2-2, with D possibly being TRBD2 (7 bases). CDR3 length: 17 amino acids. The germline V and J ends were trimmed by 4 bases and 4 bases, with 20 bases remaining between them. CDR1 is SGDLS and CDR2 is YYNGEE in the germline V gene. CDR3 protein: CASSLGGGSRFTGELFF. The CDR3 coding sequence is TGTGCCAGCAGCCTAGGGGGGGGATCGAGATTCACCGGGGAGCTGTTTTTT. Supplemented by reference TRBV9 and TRBJ2-2, the full variable domain reads DSGVTQTPKHLITATGQRVTLRCSPRSGDLSVYWYQQSLDQGLQFLIQYYNGEERAKGNILERFSAQQFPDLHSELNLSSLELGDSALYFCASSLGGGSRFTGELFFGEGSRLTVL.

The genes are TRBV30 and TRBJ1-2, with D possibly being TRBD1 (5 bases). V lost 4 bases and J lost 6, with 15 bases in between. Germline V lookup: CDR1 GTSNPN, CDR2 SVGIG (reference sequence). The CDR3 is made up of 13 amino acids. The CDR3 loop is CAWKQSGANGYTF. The CDR3 DNA reads TGTGCCTGGAAGCAGAGCGGGGCCAATGGCTACACCTTC.

The rearrangement uses TRBV2 and TRBJ2-2; D remains ambiguous. The germline V gene has CDR1 SNHLY and CDR2 FYNNEI. Trimming removed 8 bases at V and 0 bases at J, with 16 bases between. This CDR3 is 16 amino acids long. DNA for the CDR3: TGTGCCAGCTCGAACGGAAGAAACGCGAACACCGGGGAGCTGTTTTTT. This translates into CASSNGRNANTGELFF. Complete variable domain (other parts from reference TRBV2 and TRBJ2-2): EPEVTQTPSHQVTQMGQEVILRCVPISNHLYFYWYRQILGQKVEFLVSFYNNEISEKSEIFDDQFSVERPDGSNFTLKIRSTKLEDSAMYFCASSNGRNANTGELFFGEGSRLTVL.

This clonotype has ten or more counts. The J gene is TRBJ2-1, the V gene TRBV20-1, with D perhaps matching TRBD2 (5 bases). In germline, CDR1 is DFQATT, CDR2 SNEGSKA (reference sequence). The CDR3 spans 14 residues. V lost 1 base and J lost 2, with 9 bases in between. The CDR3 is CSARGRETYNEQFF. The CDR3 DNA sequence: TGCAGTGCTAGAGGTAGGGAGACCTACAATGAGCAGTTCTTC.

As to this clonotype: A much larger clone lies one base from this, so it may be a read error. Since the CDR3 does not end with the conserved phenylalanine or tryptophan, this likely comes from a read error. The chain uses TRBV12-3 or TRBV12-4 and TRBJ1-4; no firm D call. V gave up 3 bases and J gave up 4 bases, with 6 bases separating them. CDR3 length: 13 amino acids. This CDR3 reads CASSFLGNEKLFI. CDR3 bases: TGTGCCAGCAGTTTTCTAGGTAATGAAAAACTGTTTATT.

In its sample, this clonotype was seen many times. The chain combines TRBV9 with TRBJ2-1; 8 bases match TRBD2. The V and J ends lost 4 bases and 0 bases, in that order; junction bases with no gene match: 6. Germline V lookup: CDR1 SGDLS, CDR2 YYNGEE. CDR3 length equals 16 residues. For the CDR3, the DNA is TGTGCCAGCAGCCGGAGCGGGAGTCCCTCCTACAATGAGCAGTTCTTC. Translated, it gives CASSRSGSPSYNEQFF.